Shown below are 15 T cell receptor beta chains from a single sample sequenced in a study of T cells in Graves' hyperthyroidism and ophthalmopathy. Researchers amplified the TCR beta CDR3 regions from RNA transcripts. HTBI primers were employed in a first-round RT-PCR of the TCR CDR3. TCRdb passed the multiplex PCR reads through MiXCR, listing each CDR3 protein once. In the table there are more than 300,000 distinct CDR3 sequences, roughly 17% of which are singletons. Sequencing used blood. These receptors were obtained from a woman aged 25 to 45 with Graves' hyperthyroidism that later progressed to Graves' ophthalmopathy.

This clonotype occurred many times. This chain joins TRBV5-8 and TRBJ2-5, with TRBD1 as a possible D gene (5 bases). The CDR3 has 14 amino acids. Trimming left V 2 bases short and J 1 base short, with 9 bases between. CDR1 is SGHTS, CDR2 YDEGEE, per germline. In DNA, the CDR3 is TGTGCCAGCAGCTTTAGGGGTCGCCAAGAGACCCAGTACTTC. Translating gives CASSFRGRQETQYF.

The CDR3: CASSQKENTEAFF. The DNA for the CDR3 is TGTGCCAGCAGCCAAAAAGAAAACACTGAAGCTTTCTTT. The chain uses TRBV3-1 and TRBJ1-1; no firm D call. Per the germline V gene, CDR1 is LGHDT and CDR2 is YNNKEL (reference sequence). This CDR3 has 13 residues. V lost 2 bases to trimming and J lost 2 bases, with 6 bases between them. Using reference TRBV3-1 and TRBJ1-1 for the parts outside the CDR3, the full variable domain is DTAVSQTPKYLVTQMGNDKSIKCEQNLGHDTMYWYKQDSKKFLKIMFSYNNKELIINETVPNRFSPKSPDKAHLNLHINSLELGDSAVYFCASSQKENTEAFFGQGTRLTVV.

The table lists this clonotype with many counts. The rearrangement links TRBV13 to TRBJ2-3; 7 positions match TRBD2. Germline CDR1 is PRHDT and CDR2 is FYEKMQ (reference sequence). The CDR3 covers 17 residues. Trimming took 3 bases from V and 0 from J; bases not matched to a gene: 9. The CDR3 loop is CASSFPPGRGSTDTQYF. In nucleotides, the CDR3 is TGTGCCAGCAGCTTTCCCCCAGGGCGGGGGAGCACAGATACGCAGTATTTT.

This clonotype was counted ten times or more. This chain's CDR3 is CASGLEGSTDTQYF. In DNA form, the CDR3 reads TGTGCTAGTGGTTTGGAGGGAAGCACAGATACGCAGTATTTT. The chain recombines TRBV12-5 with TRBJ2-3, with no clear D. Per germline, CDR1 LGHNT and CDR2 FRNRAP. This CDR3 is 14 amino acids long. With 1 base removed from V and 0 bases from J, the gap between germline ends came to 5 bases.

In this sample, this clonotype turned up a few times. The chain combines TRBV12-3 or TRBV12-4 with TRBJ2-1; possible D gene TRBD1, 6 bases. There are 13 residues in the CDR3. Trimming took off 3 bases at V and 8 bases at J, with 11 bases between the two ends. DNA of the CDR3: TGTGCCAGCAGTTTTAGTAACAGGGATGAGCAGTTCTTC. Protein sequence: CASSFSNRDEQFF.

This clonotype came up once. The chain joins TRBV11-3 to TRBJ1-1; no reliable D call. With 0 bases removed from V and 5 bases from J, the gap between germline ends came to 22 bases. There are 18 residues in the CDR3. Germline CDR1 and CDR2: SGHNT and YENEEA. The CDR3 spells CASSLDLARFTQSTEAFF. The CDR3 DNA follows: TGTGCCAGCAGCTTAGATTTGGCACGCTTCACCCAAAGTACTGAAGCTTTCTTT. Full variable domain (remainder filled in from reference TRBV11-3 and TRBJ1-1): EAGVVQSPRYKIIEKKQPVAFWCNPISGHNTLYWYLQNLGQGPELLIRYENEEAVDDSQLPKDRFSAERLKGVDSTLKIQPAELGDSAVYLCASSLDLARFTQSTEAFFGQGTRLTVV.

This clonotype was recorded many times. The CDR3 reads CASSLGATDTQYF. CDR3 DNA sequence: TGTGCCAGCAGTTTAGGGGCCACAGATACGCAGTATTTT. The chain has TRBV12-3 or TRBV12-4 and TRBJ2-3; no clear D gene. The ends were cut back, 1 base at V and 2 bases at J, with 4 bases in the middle. The CDR3 is 13 residues long.

The rearrangement links TRBV4-1 to TRBJ2-3, with D perhaps matching TRBD1 (6 bases). Germline CDR1 and CDR2: MGHRA and YSYEKL. The CDR3 length is 14 residues. Trimming left V 5 bases short and J 0 bases short, with 9 bases between. The DNA of the CDR3 is TGCGCCAGCAGCAACGGACAGAGCACAGATACGCAGTATTTT. This codes for CASSNGQSTDTQYF.

This clonotype was seen at least ten times. The chain links TRBV2 to TRBJ2-7; the D gene is possibly TRBD2 (7 bases). Germline values: CDR1 SNHLY, CDR2 FYNNEI. V lost 5 bases and J 7 bases, leaving 18 bases between the germline ends. The CDR3 is 14 residues long. The CDR3 region has the DNA TGTGCCAGCAGTACCGATGGGGGGGCGTCAGAGCAGTACTTC. Protein product: CASSTDGGASEQYF.

This clonotype was seen a few times. V usage is TRBV7-9 and J usage is TRBJ1-1; 7 bases are shared with TRBD1. CDR1 and CDR2 from the germline V gene are SEHNR and FQNEAQ (reference sequence). V dropped 5 bases and J dropped 7; count of bases not matched to a gene: 7. The CDR3 length is 13 residues. As DNA, the CDR3 is TGTGCCAGCAGCCCACAGGGGCCGATTGAAGCTTTCTTT. Encoded protein: CASSPQGPIEAFF.

CDR3 coding DNA: TGTGCCAGCAGCTTAGGAGGGGGCGCGACCGATGGCTACACCTTC. The encoded protein is CASSLGGGATDGYTF. The chain is built from TRBV7-9 and TRBJ1-2; 7 bases map to TRBD1. The CDR3 contains 15 residues. Germline values: CDR1 SEHNR, CDR2 FQNEAQ (reference sequence). J lost 6 bases, V lost 1 base, and 8 bases had no gene match. The variable domain in full, completed from reference TRBV7-9 and TRBJ1-2, reads DTGVSQNPRHKITKRGQNVTFRCDPISEHNRLYWYRQTLGQGPEFLTYFQNEAQLEKSRLLSDRFSAERPKGSFSTLEIQRTEQGDSAMYLCASSLGGGATDGYTFGSGTRLTVV.

Points on this clonotype: With a much larger clone just one base away, this may be a read error. The chain recombines TRBV20-1 with TRBJ1-6; D gene unclear. Trimming cost V 3 bases and J 0 bases, with 9 bases left between them. The CDR3 loop spans 15 amino acids. From germline, CDR1 is DFQATT and CDR2 SNEGSKA (reference sequence). CDR3: CSARARSSYNSPLHF. In DNA form, the CDR3 reads TGCAGTGCTAGGGCCCGGAGCTCCTATAATTCACCCCTCCACTTT.

This chain connects TRBV19 to TRBJ1-4; 8 bases match TRBD1. Germline assignment: CDR1 LNHDA and CDR2 SQIVND (reference sequence). V dropped 5 bases and J dropped 8; count of bases not matched to a gene: 10. The CDR3 sequence is 15 residues long. The CDR3 DNA is TGTGCCAGTAGTCTAAGACAGGGGCGTCAGGAAAAACTGTTTTTT. Translation: CASSLRQGRQEKLFF. Full variable domain (outside the CDR3, taken from reference TRBV19 and TRBJ1-4): DGGITQSPKYLFRKEGQNVTLSCEQNLNHDAMYWYRQDPGQGLRLIYYSQIVNDFQKGDIAEGYSVSREKKESFPLTVTSAQKNPTAFYLCASSLRQGRQEKLFFGSGTQLSVL.

This clonotype was observed at least ten times. The J gene is TRBJ2-7, the V gene TRBV20-1; D uncertain. Germline values: CDR1 DFQATT, CDR2 SNEGSKA (reference sequence). The CDR3 has 12 amino acids. Trimming stripped 3 bases from V and 1 base from J, with 7 bases between. The CDR3 is CSASPESYEQYF. The CDR3 bases are TGCAGTGCTAGCCCAGAATCCTACGAGCAGTACTTC.

This CDR3 is CASLGPGTTQETQYF. The CDR3 DNA reads as TGTGCCAGCTTAGGGCCCGGGACCACACAAGAGACCCAGTACTTC. V gene TRBV7-9 combines with J gene TRBJ2-5; D might be TRBD1 or TRBD2, each matching 5 bases. Trimming removed 8 bases from V and 2 bases from J, with 18 bases in between. The CDR3 spans 15 residues. Per the germline V gene, CDR1 is SEHNR and CDR2 is FQNEAQ (reference sequence).